This TCR beta chain stems from a study of blood T cell repertoires in COVID-19 (TCRdb year 2020). For context, the study as a whole: Samples from collaborators originated in the United States, Italy and Spain and spanned both the acute and convalescent phases of COVID-19. Nearly every sample came with metadata listing a de-identified subject ID, COVID-19 status, age in years and sex. Where HLA class I and class II types were available, the types were taken from metadata supplied by the sample provider, not from assay-based typing. A freely available public database, intended as a resource for researchers studying the immune response to SARS-CoV-2, is where the repertoires were released. The material from the prospective study consisted of cDNA or gDNA derived from T cells, B-cell-depleted T cells, or PBMCs. Samples were obtained from the ongoing ImmuneRACE study (first 160 participants) and from 1,254 subjects provided by 6 global collaborators. Subjects who had been exposed to COVID-19, were actively infected with it, or had recovered from it provided the deeply sampled blood TCRbeta repertoires that made up the dataset.

Study-level results and caveats: The quantity of clinical and demographic metadata differed by source and by participant and was supplied without curation.

TCRbeta CDR3 regions were amplified from genomic DNA by means of the immunoSEQ Assay, a bias-controlled multiplex PCR. In the paper's pipeline: Nucleated cell counts per sample were estimated from amplification of reference gene primers within the assay. To quantify the absolute abundance of each unique TCRbeta CDR3 rearrangement, sequence reads were collapsed and filtered. For each sample, productive Simpson clonality was calculated as the square root of Simpson's diversity index over productive rearrangements. TCRdb's version of the immuneACCESS table is confined to in-frame rearrangements and falls short of the full clone set. An unresolved V gene accounts for under half of the shortfall where checked; the remainder is of unknown origin. V, J and clone size reflect that table, while D and trimming were determined from the DNA. This sample lists 45,000 to 75,000 clones; about 86% were detected once. Jointly, the top ten make up approximately 4.3% of the sample.

Remarks on this clone: Its antigen target is currently unknown. Qualities for individual bases were not recorded, and no much larger clone is one base off.

Each collaborating institution followed its own protocols to collect whole blood in K2EDTA tubes. For TCRbeta analysis, collaborators shipped samples in one of three forms: frozen whole blood, isolated PBMCs, or DNA extracted from either of those sample types. Based on the germline V gene (reference sequence), the CDR1 and CDR2 sequences are GTSNPN and SVGIG. Relative to germline, V is 1 base shorter and J is 4 bases shorter, with 13 bases between their ends. Including the terminal cysteine and phenylalanine, the CDR3 comprises 14 residues. The DNA shown is the 42-base CDR3, in frame from base 1. Sequencing input: peripheral blood. In this chain, TRBV30 is recombined with TRBJ1-2, with the D gene not clear enough to name. The receptor was derived from a man aged 60-69 years with acute or convalescent COVID-19. The CDR3 protein: CAWSGIWQVYGYTF. Read as DNA, the sequence is TGTGCCTGGAGTGGGATTTGGCAGGTCTATGGCTACACCTTC.